A single sample is the source of the 22 T cell receptor beta chains below, sequenced in a study of T-cell memory formation after mild COVID-19. TCRdb called the 5' RACE reads again in MiXCR, with one record for every CDR3 protein. The repertoire has fewer than 350,000 distinct CDR3 sequences, approximately 16% of them found once; the top ten carry 20% to 25%. Sequenced input: PBMCs or a T cell subset sorted from them (not recorded which). The receptors were sampled from a man in his late teens or twenties who had mild COVID-19 (a few samples of this study predate the infection). Cell type and time point are not known.

This clonotype was seen only a few times. The gene calls are TRBV7-9 and TRBJ2-7; 8 bases map to TRBD1. Germline CDR1 reads SEHNR; CDR2 reads FQNEAQ (reference sequence). This CDR3 is built from 13 residues. With 5 bases clipped from V and 7 bases from J, the junction kept 7 bases outside the gene matches. The CDR3 reads CASSLRQGLEQYV. DNA for the CDR3: TGTGCCAGCAGCCTGCGACAGGGGCTGGAGCAGTACGTC.

This chain uses TRBV24-1 with TRBJ1-1; no clear D. V was clipped by 10 bases and J by 4 bases, with 15 bases between them. From germline, CDR1 is KGHDR and CDR2 SFDVKD. The CDR3 extends over 13 amino acids. In nucleotides, the CDR3 is TGTGCCACTGCATCGGGGTTGGGCACTGAAGCTTTCTTT. Its protein is CATASGLGTEAFF.

The chain combines TRBV20-1 with TRBJ1-1; 8 bases are a match to TRBD1. The V gene's germline CDR1 is DFQATT and CDR2 SNEGSKA (reference sequence). Trimming removed 6 bases from V and 1 base from J; junction bases left unmatched: 4. The CDR3 has 13 residues. This CDR3 reads CSAEGQENTEAFF. The CDR3 DNA reads as TGCAGTGCCGAGGGACAGGAGAACACTGAAGCTTTCTTT.

This clonotype has more than one count but fewer than ten. V is TRBV20-1 and J is TRBJ2-2; either TRBD1 or TRBD2 may fit D (5 bases each). The CDR3 contains 14 residues. Trimming left V 3 bases short and J 4 bases short, with 12 bases between. Per the germline V gene, CDR1 is DFQATT and CDR2 is SNEGSKA (reference sequence). The CDR3 loop reads CSARDLGGTGELFF. The DNA of the CDR3 is TGCAGTGCTAGGGACCTTGGGGGCACCGGGGAGCTGTTTTTT.

J is TRBJ1-6 and V is TRBV6-5; no clear D. Trimming pared 6 bases from V and 8 bases from J, leaving 14 bases between. This CDR3 spans 14 amino acids. Germline V lookup: CDR1 MNHEY, CDR2 SVGAGI. CDR3 amino acids: CASSFGLWDSPLHF. The CDR3 bases are TGTGCCAGCAGCTTCGGTCTATGGGATTCACCCCTCCACTTT.

This clonotype was recorded a few times. V usage is TRBV4-1 and J usage is TRBJ1-1; D is unresolved. The germline gives CDR1 MGHRA, CDR2 YSYEKL. V lost 2 bases and J 5 bases, leaving 15 bases between the germline ends. This CDR3 is 15 amino acids long. CDR3 in amino acids: CASSQLFKGTTEAFF. DNA of the CDR3: TGCGCCAGCAGCCAACTTTTTAAGGGAACAACTGAAGCTTTCTTT.

A few counts support this clonotype. The V and J genes are TRBV25-1 and TRBJ2-2, with 8 positions matching TRBD1. The germline V gene encodes CDR1 MGHDK and CDR2 SYGVNS. V shed 4 bases and J 6 bases; nucleotides not matched to a gene: 10. The CDR3 length is 16 residues. The DNA for the CDR3 is TGTGCCAGCAGTGTCCTTTCGGGACAGGTGGCCGGGGAGCTGTTTTTT. Encoded protein: CASSVLSGQVAGELFF.

In this sample, this clonotype turned up many times. V gene TRBV5-1 combines with J gene TRBJ2-7, with a tentative D call TRBD2 (6 bases). The CDR3 is 14 residues long. V was shortened by 2 bases and J by 0 bases, with 9 bases between the two germline ends. Germline-derived CDR1 and CDR2 are SGHRS and YFSETQ. CDR3 nucleotides: TGCGCCAGCAGCTTCCGGACTAACTCCTACGAGCAGTACTTC. Its protein product is CASSFRTNSYEQYF.

This rearrangement joins TRBV6-2 or TRBV6-3 to TRBJ2-7; D is possibly TRBD1 (5 bases). The length of the CDR3 is 13 residues. The V and J ends lost 6 bases and 0 bases respectively, with 9 bases between them. The germline gives CDR1 MNHEY, CDR2 SVGEGT. CDR3 in DNA: TGTGCCAGCAGGGACATCGGCTCCTACGAGCAGTACTTC. It translates to CASRDIGSYEQYF.

The chain's CDR3 is CASSSPTNEKLFF. Written as DNA, the CDR3 is TGTGCCAGCAGCTCTCCAACTAATGAAAAACTGTTTTTT. J is TRBJ1-4 and V is TRBV5-5; no definite D call. In germline, CDR1 is SGHKS, CDR2 YYEKEE (reference sequence). The CDR3 contains 13 residues. V lost 3 bases, J lost 0 bases, and 3 bases lay in between.

This clonotype has a handful of counts. The rearrangement links TRBV11-2 to TRBJ2-2, with a possible D match to TRBD1 (5 bases). The CDR3 sequence is 14 residues long. The germline V and J ends were trimmed by 0 bases and 3 bases, with 5 bases remaining between them. The germline gives CDR1 SGHAT, CDR2 FQNNGV. The CDR3: CASSLDRDTGELFF. CDR3 sequence (DNA): TGTGCCAGCAGCTTAGACAGGGACACCGGGGAGCTGTTTTTT.

The table lists this clonotype with a few counts. The rearrangement links TRBV15 to TRBJ2-6, with TRBD1 matching over 10 bases. CDR3 length: 18 residues. V lost 4 bases and J lost 3; bases outside the gene matches: 9. CDR1 and CDR2 (germline): LNHNV, YYDKDF (reference sequence). The CDR3 spells CATSTPGTGVIGANVLTF. CDR3 nucleotides: TGTGCCACCAGCACCCCCGGGACAGGGGTTATTGGGGCCAACGTCCTGACTTTC.

V and J are TRBV4-3 and TRBJ1-5; TRBD1 might be the D (5 bases). V was pared by 0 bases and J by 6 bases, with 18 bases between. The germline V gene encodes CDR1 LGHNA and CDR2 YSLEER. The CDR3 totals 17 residues. Here the CDR3 DNA reads TGCGCCAGCAGCCAAGATCCTGTCAGGGCAAACTCTCAGCCCCAGCATTTT. Translated, it gives CASSQDPVRANSQPQHF.

This clonotype was seen a handful of times. The chain links TRBV20-1 to TRBJ2-1; no clear D gene. The germline CDR1 and CDR2 sequences are DFQATT and SNEGSKA (reference sequence). CDR3 length equals 14 residues. Trimming stripped 0 bases from V and 4 bases from J, with 10 bases between. CDR3 in amino acids: CSARDLAEYNEQFF. In DNA, the CDR3 is TGCAGTGCTAGAGATCTGGCAGAATACAATGAGCAGTTCTTC.

The chain uses TRBV19 and TRBJ1-5; D call uncertain. Germline V lookup: CDR1 LNHDA, CDR2 SQIVND (reference sequence). The CDR3 totals 13 residues. Trimming pared 3 bases from V and 7 bases from J, leaving 10 bases between. CDR3 bases: TGTGCCAGTAGTATCGGGGTGGAGCAGCCCCAGCATTTT. Translated: CASSIGVEQPQHF.

This chain joins TRBV29-1 and TRBJ2-1, with 7 bases lining up with TRBD1. This CDR3 is built from 14 residues. Germline V gives CDR1 SQVTM, CDR2 ANQGSEA. J was trimmed by 0 bases and V by 7 bases; bases with no gene match: 6. The DNA of the CDR3 is TGCAGCGCCTTCCGGGACAGCTCCTACAATGAGCAGTTCTTC. Protein: CSAFRDSSYNEQFF.

This clonotype was detected many times. The chain employs TRBV5-1 and TRBJ1-2, with a possible D match to TRBD1 (6 bases). V shed 5 bases and J shed 4 bases, with 12 bases lying between them. The CDR3 is 13 residues long. Germline values: CDR1 SGHRS, CDR2 YFSETQ. This CDR3 reads CASRPLDSYGYTF. Here the CDR3 DNA reads TGCGCCAGCAGGCCTCTGGACAGCTATGGCTACACCTTC. Full variable domain (remainder filled in from reference TRBV5-1 and TRBJ1-2): KAGVTQTPRYLIKTRGQQVTLSCSPISGHRSVSWYQQTPGQGLQFLFEYFSETQRNKGNFPGRFSGRQFSNSRSEMNVSTLELGDSALYLCASRPLDSYGYTFGSGTRLTVV.

V is TRBV12-3 or TRBV12-4 and J is TRBJ1-1; D ambiguous. The CDR3 extends over 15 amino acids. Trimming took 5 bases from V and 4 from J, leaving 17 bases between them. This CDR3 reads CASSDLTRLVTEAFF. The CDR3 coding sequence is TGTGCCAGCAGTGACCTTACAAGGCTAGTCACTGAAGCTTTCTTT.

The chain is built from TRBV10-3 and TRBJ2-1; possibly TRBD2 for D (5 bases). CDR1 is ENHRY and CDR2 is SYGVKD in the germline V gene. The CDR3 contains 13 residues. Trimming cost V 8 bases and J 6 bases, with 14 bases left between them. The CDR3 loop is CAIRGSTVNEQFF. The CDR3 nucleotides are TGTGCCATCCGCGGGTCGACGGTCAATGAGCAGTTCTTC.

Ten or more counts support this clonotype. This chain connects TRBV10-3 to TRBJ2-6, with TRBD1 matching 7 bases. The CDR3 spans 17 residues. Germline CDR1 reads ENHRY; CDR2 reads SYGVKD. V lost 7 bases, J lost 0 bases, and 9 bases stayed unmatched. The chain's CDR3 is CAIKERTGNSGANVLTF. CDR3 in DNA: TGTGCCATCAAAGAAAGGACAGGAAACTCTGGGGCCAACGTCCTGACTTTC.

The table lists this clonotype with many counts. The chain joins TRBV9 to TRBJ2-3, with D possibly being TRBD1 or TRBD2 (6 bases each). This CDR3 region has 16 residues. V lost 1 base to trimming and J lost 4 bases, with 16 bases between them. Per germline, CDR1 SGDLS and CDR2 YYNGEE. CDR3 nucleotide sequence: TGTGCCAGCAGCGTATTCCCAGGGGAGGTTGCAGATACGCAGTATTTT. This gives the protein CASSVFPGEVADTQYF. Supplemented by reference TRBV9 and TRBJ2-3, the full variable domain reads DSGVTQTPKHLITATGQRVTLRCSPRSGDLSVYWYQQSLDQGLQFLIQYYNGEERAKGNILERFSAQQFPDLHSELNLSSLELGDSALYFCASSVFPGEVADTQYFGPGTRLTVL.

J is TRBJ2-3 and V is TRBV7-3, with D possibly being TRBD1 (6 bases). Germline V gene sequence: CDR1 SGHTA, CDR2 FQGTGA. Trimming removed 2 bases from V and 3 bases from J, with 12 bases in between. The CDR3 runs to 15 residues. CDR3: CASSLGQTGTDTQYF. DNA of the CDR3: TGTGCCAGCAGCTTAGGGCAAACAGGGACAGATACGCAGTATTTT.